The source of this T cell receptor (beta chain) is a study of blood T cell repertoires in COVID-19. Unmatched junction bases numbered 6, after V lost 5 bases and J lost 6 bases. This CDR3 comprises 15 residues. Germline V gives CDR1 KGHSH, CDR2 LQKENI. In the original workflow: Reference gene primer amplification gave nucleated cell count estimates. Generated by immunoSEQ multiplex PCR, the TCRdb table keeps only in-frame clones and is missing some. Clone size and V and J calls were adopted from that table, with D and trimming inferred from the DNA. The sample lists about 140,000 clones, 81% seen once, with around 8.4% in the top ten.

The sequence was collected from a human donor in a cohort sampled during active COVID-19. What was sequenced was peripheral blood. The chain is built from TRBV18 and TRBJ1-4, with TRBD1 matching over 10 bases. CDR3 in amino acids: CASSSRTGGYEKLFF. The CDR3 nucleotides are TGTGCCAGCTCATCTCGGACAGGGGGTTATGAAAAACTGTTTTTT.